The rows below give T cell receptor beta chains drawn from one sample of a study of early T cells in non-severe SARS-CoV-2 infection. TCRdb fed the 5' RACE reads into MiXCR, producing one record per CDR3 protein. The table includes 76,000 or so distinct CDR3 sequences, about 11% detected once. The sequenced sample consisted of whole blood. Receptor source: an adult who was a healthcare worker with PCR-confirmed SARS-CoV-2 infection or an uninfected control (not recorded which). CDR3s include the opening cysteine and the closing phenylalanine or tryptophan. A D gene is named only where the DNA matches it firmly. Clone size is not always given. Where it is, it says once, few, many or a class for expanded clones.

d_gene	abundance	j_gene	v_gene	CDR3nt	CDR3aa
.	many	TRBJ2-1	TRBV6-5	TGTGCCAGCAGTTACTCTGGAGAGGGGCACAATGAGCAGTTCTTC	CASSYSGEGHNEQFF
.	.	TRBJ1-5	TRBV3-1	TGTGCCAGCAGCCAAGGAGGCCGGGGGGAACAGCCCCAGCATTTT	CASSQGGRGEQPQHF
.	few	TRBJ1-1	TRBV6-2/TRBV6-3	TGTGCCAGCAGCTATGCCGGAGACCCAAACACTGAAGCTTTCTTT	CASSYAGDPNTEAFF
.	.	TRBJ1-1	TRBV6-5	TGTGTCAGCACCCTCAGTGGGGGCGTGAACACTGAAGCTTTCTTT	CVSTLSGGVNTEAFF
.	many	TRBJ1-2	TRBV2	TGTGCCAGCAGTGAAAGGCAGGCCTATGGCTACACCTTC	CASSERQAYGYTF
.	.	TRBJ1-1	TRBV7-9	TGTGCCAGCAGGGACTTCCAAGGACAGATGAACACTGAAGCTTTCTTT	CASRDFQGQMNTEAFF
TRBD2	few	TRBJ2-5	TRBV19	TGTGCCAGTAGTTCACGGGGGGGTCCGGAGACCCAGTACTTC	CASSSRGGPETQYF
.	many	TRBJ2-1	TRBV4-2	TGTGCCAGCAGCCAAGAACGGGTAGGCAATGAGCAGTTCTTC	CASSQERVGNEQFF
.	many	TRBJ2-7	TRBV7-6	TGTGCCAGCAGCTTATCCGCCAGCCCAGGCCAGCAGTACTTC	CASSLSASPGQQYF
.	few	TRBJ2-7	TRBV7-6	TGTGCCAGCAGCTTTGGTCCACAGCAATACGAGCAGTACTTC	CASSFGPQQYEQYF
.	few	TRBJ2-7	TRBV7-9	TGTGCCAGCAGCCCCTCGGGCGGAACCTACGAGCAGTACTTC	CASSPSGGTYEQYF
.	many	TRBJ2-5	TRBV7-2	TGTGCCAGCAGCTTACAGGGACCCGGGAAGACCCAGTACTTC	CASSLQGPGKTQYF
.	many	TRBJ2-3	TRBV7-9	TGTGCCAGCAGTTTCCGGGACTCCCTCACAGATACGCAGTATTTT	CASSFRDSLTDTQYF
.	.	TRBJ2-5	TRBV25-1	TGTGCCAGCGAGGTGGGGGAGACCCAGTACTTC	CASEVGETQYF
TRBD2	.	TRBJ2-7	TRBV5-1	TGCGCCAGCAGCTTGACCTCCGGGACTAGCGTTTCCTACGAGCAGTACTTC	CASSLTSGTSVSYEQYF
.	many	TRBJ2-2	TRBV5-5	TGTGCCAGCAGCTTAACCGTATCCATGAACACCGGGGAGCTGTTTTTT	CASSLTVSMNTGELFF
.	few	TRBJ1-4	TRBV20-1	TGCAGTGCCCTCTTTGAGGATGAAAAACTGTTTTTT	CSALFEDEKLFF
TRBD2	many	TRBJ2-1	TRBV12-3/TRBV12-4	TGTGCCAGCAGTATAGGGACTAGCGGGTACAATGAGCAGTTCTTC	CASSIGTSGYNEQFF
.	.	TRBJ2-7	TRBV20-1	TGCAGTGCTAGCGAAACAGGATACAGCTCCTACGAGCAGTACTTC	CSASETGYSSYEQYF
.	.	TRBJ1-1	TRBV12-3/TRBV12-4	TGTGCCAGCAGTTTAGCGCTCAGGGTGGACGGCACTGAAGCTTTCTTT	CASSLALRVDGTEAFF
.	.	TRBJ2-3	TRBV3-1	TGTGCCAGCAGCCAGAAAGGGGCAGATACGCAGTATTTT	CASSQKGADTQYF
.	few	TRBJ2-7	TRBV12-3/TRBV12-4	TGTGCCAGCAGTTTCGCCGGAGGGCGCTACGAGCAGTACTTC	CASSFAGGRYEQYF
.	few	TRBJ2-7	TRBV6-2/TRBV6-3	TGTGCCAGCAGTTACAGGGCCTACGAGCAGTACTTC	CASSYRAYEQYF
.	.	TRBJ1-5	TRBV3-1	TGTGCCAGCAGCCGAACCGGGCCCCATCAGCCCCAGCATTTT	CASSRTGPHQPQHF
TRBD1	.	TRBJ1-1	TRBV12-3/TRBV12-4	TGTGCCAGCAGTAAGGGGGCAGGGAGTCCCCCTGAAGCTTTCTTT	CASSKGAGSPPEAFF
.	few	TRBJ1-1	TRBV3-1	TGTGCCAGCAGCGTTCGATGGAACACTGAAGCTTTCTTT	CASSVRWNTEAFF
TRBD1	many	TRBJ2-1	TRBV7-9	TGTGCCAGCAGCCCCGACAGGGGTAGCAATGAGCAGTTCTTC	CASSPDRGSNEQFF
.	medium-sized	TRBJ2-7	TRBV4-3	TGCGCCAGCAGCCAAGATAGGGGGGGCCCCTACGAGCAGTACTTC	CASSQDRGGPYEQYF
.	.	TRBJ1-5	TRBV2	TGTGCCAGCAGTGAACGAAGGAATCAGCCCCAGCATTTT	CASSERRNQPQHF
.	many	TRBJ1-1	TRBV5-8	TGTGCCAGCGGATCTGAGGGGCTCCTGAACACTGAAGCTTTCTTT	CASGSEGLLNTEAFF
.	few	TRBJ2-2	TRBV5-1	TGCGCCAGCAGCTCCACCGGGTTTGCTAACACCGGGGAGCTGTTTTTT	CASSSTGFANTGELFF
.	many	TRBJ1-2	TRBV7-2	TGTGCCAGCAGCTTAGATTTGTCAGTCTCACGCTACACCTTC	CASSLDLSVSRYTF
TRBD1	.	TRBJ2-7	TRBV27	TGTGCCAGCAAGGGGGACAGGACCTACGAGCAGTACTTC	CASKGDRTYEQYF
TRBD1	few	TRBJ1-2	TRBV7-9	TGTGCCAGCAGCCAGGCGGACAGGGGGCACGGCTACACCTTC	CASSQADRGHGYTF
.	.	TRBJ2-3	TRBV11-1	TGTGCCAGCAGCTCCGGGCCCGCGGTGGATACGCAGTATTTT	CASSSGPAVDTQYF
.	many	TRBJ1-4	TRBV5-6	TGTGCCAGCAGCCCCGGGATCTTCGCAACTAATGAAAAACTGTTTTTT	CASSPGIFATNEKLFF
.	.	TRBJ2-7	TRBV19	TGTGCCAGTAGTATAGGAGTCGGTCCCTACGAGCAGTACTTC	CASSIGVGPYEQYF
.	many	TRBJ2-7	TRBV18	TGTGCCAGCTCACCAGCTAGCGTCGAGCAGTACTTC	CASSPASVEQYF
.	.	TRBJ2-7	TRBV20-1	TGCAGTGCCCACAGGGGAGGTGAGCAGTACTTC	CSAHRGGEQYF
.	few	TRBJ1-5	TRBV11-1	TGTGCCAGCAGTTTCCCGAGGGCGGTTGGTAATCAGCCCCAGCATTTT	CASSFPRAVGNQPQHF